This T cell receptor (beta chain) was profiled in a study of response to subunit inactivated influenza vaccine (dated by TCRdb to between 2017 and 2018). Regarding the study in general: Deep quantitative T cell receptor repertoire profiling was used in the study to track responses to a trivalent subunit inactivated influenza vaccine. Results the study describes overall, beyond this receptor: According to the authors, only a limited number of new T cells may be recruited by each seasonal influenza vaccination.

Details on this clonotype: No cognate antigen has been identified for it. Per-base qualities were not stored, and no clone one base away is much larger.

CDR1 MNHNY and CDR2 SVGAGI were looked up in the germline V gene (reference sequence). A distance of 6 bases separates the germline ends of V and J, which lose 3 bases and 1 base respectively. The CDR3 covers 13 residues, taking in both the cysteine and the phenylalanine. The sequence is cut down to CDR3 DNA, 39 bases in frame from base 1. Library prep was done by RT-PCR. Sequencer: Illumina HiSeq 2500. Through fastp at Q25 and MiXCR, TCRdb rebuilt clones from the public reads, retaining in-frame beta chains. Rows are combined by CDR3 protein, so each entry shows the most common genes and DNA. The sample yields about 780,000 distinct CDR3 sequences; roughly 18% were counted once. Under 13% of the sample belongs to the ten largest clones.

Rearrangement joined TRBV6-6 to TRBJ1-2; the D gene is not confidently resolved. This receptor was obtained from a man aged 45-65 years who received an inactivated influenza vaccine. Donor details come from another sample of the same person, matched by shared clones. Sequences were derived from PBMCs from blood, sampled 4 to 6 days after vaccination. The bases are TGTGCCAGCAGTTATGGAGTTAACTATGGCTACACCTTC. Its product reads: CASSYGVNYGYTF.